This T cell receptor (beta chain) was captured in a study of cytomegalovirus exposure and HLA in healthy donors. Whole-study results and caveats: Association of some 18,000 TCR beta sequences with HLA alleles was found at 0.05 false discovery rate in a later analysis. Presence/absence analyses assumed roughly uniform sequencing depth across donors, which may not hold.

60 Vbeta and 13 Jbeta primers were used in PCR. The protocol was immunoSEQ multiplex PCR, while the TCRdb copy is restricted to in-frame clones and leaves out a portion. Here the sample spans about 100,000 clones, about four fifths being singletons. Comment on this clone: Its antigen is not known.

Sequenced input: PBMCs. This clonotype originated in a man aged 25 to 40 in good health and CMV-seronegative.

The CDR3 loop is CAWSVLKQETQYF. The CDR3 nucleotides read TGTGCCTGGAGTGTACTAAAGCAAGAGACCCAGTACTTC. V gene TRBV30 combines with J gene TRBJ2-5, with D hard to call. Germline values: CDR1 GTSNPN, CDR2 SVGIG (reference sequence). V shed 0 bases and J shed 2 bases, with 7 bases lying between them. This CDR3 has 13 amino acids.